Below, 27 T cell receptor beta chains from the same sample are listed, as sequenced in a study of T cell responses to AZD1222 COVID-19 vaccine. TCRdb's copy holds only in-frame clones and misses some; the assay was immunoSEQ multiplex PCR. The sample consists of 95,000 to 100,000 clones, about 87% of them appearing once. The specimen comprised peripheral blood, sampled 28 days after the second AZD1222 dose. All receptors derive from an adult who received the AZD1222 COVID-19 vaccine.

V is TRBV24-1 and J is TRBJ2-3, with a weak D call TRBD1 (5 bases). The CDR3 has 15 residues. The V end was cut by 1 base, the J end by 5 bases, with 12 bases between. Germline CDR1 and CDR2: KGHDR and SFDVKD. The CDR3 nucleotides read TGTGCCACCAGTGATTTTTCGGCAGGGCGAGATACGCAGTATTTT. Translation gives CATSDFSAGRDTQYF.

The chain couples TRBV2 to TRBJ2-7, with 9 bases identical to TRBD1. Looked up from germline, CDR1 is SNHLY and CDR2 is FYNNEI. CDR3 size: 13 residues. Losses at the gene ends were 5 bases for V and 4 bases for J; bases not matched to a gene: 3. The CDR3 DNA sequence: TGTGCCAGCAGTAGGGACAGGGATTACGAGCAGTACTTC. Amino acids: CASSRDRDYEQYF.

This clone was observed a handful of times. The rearrangement links TRBV27 to TRBJ2-1; the D call may be TRBD1 or TRBD2 (5 bases each). Trimming stripped 8 bases from V and 5 bases from J, with 16 bases between. In germline, CDR1 is MNHEY, CDR2 SMNVEV (reference sequence). The CDR3 extends over 14 amino acids. The CDR3 reads CASRHGAPNNEQFF. DNA for the CDR3: TGTGCCAGCCGACACGGGGCCCCAAACAATGAGCAGTTCTTC.

V usage is TRBV12-3 or TRBV12-4 and J usage is TRBJ2-7; 9 bases fit TRBD2. V trimming: 8 bases; J trimming: 2 bases; junction bases outside the gene matches: 4. This CDR3 is built from 13 residues. The CDR3: CASAAGGPYEQYF. In nucleotides, the CDR3 is TGTGCCAGCGCCGCGGGAGGGCCCTACGAGCAGTACTTC.

V is TRBV7-2 and J is TRBJ1-1; 8 bases map to TRBD1. The V segment lost 5 bases and the J segment 2 bases; nucleotides outside the gene matches: 7. The CDR3 totals 15 residues. Looked up from germline, CDR1 is SGHTA and CDR2 is FQGNSA. CDR3 in amino acids: CASSRPGGANTEAFF. DNA of the CDR3: TGTGCCAGCAGCCGCCCAGGGGGCGCAAACACTGAAGCTTTCTTT.

The chain has TRBV29-1 and TRBJ2-4; D might be TRBD2 (7 bases). Germline CDR1 and CDR2: SQVTM and ANQGSEA. This CDR3 is 18 amino acids long. The ends were cut back, 7 bases at V and 1 base at J, with 26 bases in the middle. CDR3 sequence reads: CSARESGGITGAKNIQYF. Written as DNA, the CDR3 is TGCAGCGCCAGAGAGTCCGGGGGGATAACAGGGGCCAAAAACATTCAGTACTTC.

The chain employs TRBV7-9 and TRBJ1-5, with TRBD1 as a possible D gene (5 bases). Germline V gives CDR1 SEHNR, CDR2 FQNEAQ (reference sequence). V was trimmed by 5 bases and J by 3 bases, leaving 11 bases between them. The CDR3 runs 14 residues. CDR3 in amino acids: CASSLGTANQPQHF. CDR3 in DNA: TGTGCCAGCAGCCTCGGGACCGCCAATCAGCCCCAGCATTTT.

The chain uses TRBV5-1 and TRBJ2-3; 9 positions agree with TRBD2. CDR1 and CDR2 from the germline V gene are SGHRS and YFSETQ. Germline trimming cut 0 bases from V and 6 bases from J; bases unmatched to any gene: 14. CDR3 size: 18 residues. The CDR3 is CASSLAASGMPQGDTQYF. The DNA for the CDR3 is TGCGCCAGCAGCTTGGCGGCTAGCGGGATGCCTCAGGGGGATACGCAGTATTTT. The full variable domain, with the rest looked up from reference TRBV5-1 and TRBJ2-3, is KAGVTQTPRYLIKTRGQQVTLSCSPISGHRSVSWYQQTPGQGLQFLFEYFSETQRNKGNFPGRFSGRQFSNSRSEMNVSTLELGDSALYLCASSLAASGMPQGDTQYFGPGTRLTVL.

The V call is TRBV2, the J call TRBJ1-3; no definite D call. The CDR3 consists of 17 residues. V lost 6 bases and J 1 base, leaving 19 bases between the germline ends. CDR1 and CDR2 (germline): SNHLY, FYNNEI. The DNA for the CDR3 is TGTGCCAGCAGGCCCCTCGCCCTCCTCGCGTCTGGAAACACCATATATTTT. This encodes CASRPLALLASGNTIYF.

V usage is TRBV15 and J usage is TRBJ2-3; the D is unclear. CDR1 is LNHNV and CDR2 is YYDKDF in the germline V gene (reference sequence). This CDR3 comprises 15 residues. V gave up 3 bases and J gave up 6 bases, with 16 bases separating them. The CDR3 nucleotides are TGTGCCACCAGCAGGCTGACGTTATTCACCGATACGCAGTATTTT. This codes for CATSRLTLFTDTQYF.

The rearrangement links TRBV19 to TRBJ1-1, with unresolved D. V lost 3 bases, J lost 5 bases, and 16 bases lay in between. Per the germline V gene, CDR1 is LNHDA and CDR2 is SQIVND (reference sequence). This CDR3 spans 15 amino acids. CDR3 nucleotides: TGTGCCAGTAGTATCTCTCTCGTTTTGATGACTGAAGCTTTCTTT. Translated: CASSISLVLMTEAFF.

The J gene is TRBJ2-5, the V gene TRBV7-2; D perhaps matches TRBD1 (6 bases). From germline, CDR1 is SGHTA and CDR2 FQGNSA. V was shortened by 6 bases and J by 1 base, with 12 bases between the two germline ends. This CDR3 has 14 amino acids. CDR3 DNA: TGTGCCAGCAGTTTTAGAGGGGGCCAAGAGACCCAGTACTTC. Translating gives CASSFRGGQETQYF. The full variable domain, with the rest looked up from reference TRBV7-2 and TRBJ2-5, is GAGVSQSPSNKVTEKGKDVELRCDPISGHTALYWYRQSLGQGLEFLIYFQGNSAPDKSGLPSDRFSAERTGGSVSTLTIQRTQQEDSAVYLCASSFRGGQETQYFGPGTRLLVL.

The chain has TRBV5-6 and TRBJ1-5; no clear D gene. CDR3 length: 14 amino acids. Per the germline V gene, CDR1 is SGHDT and CDR2 is YYEEEE. V lost 3 bases to trimming and J lost 0 bases, with 7 bases between them. CDR3: CASSYGLSNQPQHF. In DNA form, the CDR3 reads TGTGCCAGCAGCTATGGGCTTAGCAATCAGCCCCAGCATTTT.

The CDR3 sequence is CASSFSRGGYTGELFF. The CDR3 nucleotides are TGCGCCAGCAGCTTTTCCCGGGGGGGCTACACCGGGGAGCTGTTTTTT. This chain links TRBV5-1 with TRBJ2-2; 8 bases map to TRBD2. Germline-derived CDR1 and CDR2 are SGHRS and YFSETQ. This CDR3 is 16 amino acids long. J gave up 3 bases and V 2 bases, and 6 bases lay outside the gene matches.

The chain couples TRBV19 to TRBJ1-6; D call uncertain. CDR1 is LNHDA, CDR2 SQIVND, per germline (reference sequence). Between the trimmed V and J ends, which lost 3 bases and 4 bases, there was a span of 4 bases. This CDR3 is 13 amino acids long. CDR3 sequence: CASSIGYNSPLHF. DNA for the CDR3: TGTGCCAGTAGTATTGGGTATAATTCACCCCTCCACTTT.

The chain couples TRBV3-1 (or the pseudogene TRBV3-2) to TRBJ1-5; D remains ambiguous. This CDR3 has 13 residues. Deletions cut 1 base from V and 9 bases from J, with 10 bases between. The V gene's germline CDR1 is LGHDT and CDR2 YNNKEL (reference sequence). CDR3 sequence: CASSQASGGPQHF. The CDR3 region has the DNA TGTGCCAGCAGCCAAGCTTCGGGAGGGCCCCAGCATTTT.

The chain couples TRBV2 to TRBJ2-5, with D perhaps TRBD1 (5 bases). V lost 7 bases and J lost 2, with 11 bases in between. The germline V gene encodes CDR1 SNHLY and CDR2 FYNNEI. CDR3 length: 13 residues. The CDR3 DNA reads TGTGCCAGCACCTCGACAGTTCAAGAGACCCAGTACTTC. As protein: CASTSTVQETQYF.

The CDR3 nucleotides are TGTGCCACCCGAAGCAGGGTTAATTCACCCCTCCACTTT. Its translation: CATRSRVNSPLHF. The J gene is TRBJ1-6, the V gene TRBV12-3 or TRBV12-4; possible D gene TRBD1, 5 bases. Trimming took 10 bases from V and 6 from J, leaving 13 bases between them. The CDR3 sequence is 13 residues long.

The J gene is TRBJ2-7, the V gene TRBV5-6; possibly TRBD1 for D (7 bases). Deletions cut 4 bases from V and 0 bases from J, with 8 bases between. Germline V gives CDR1 SGHDT, CDR2 YYEEEE. The CDR3 sequence is 13 residues long. CDR3 region: CASSQGGSYEQYF. The CDR3 nucleotides read TGTGCCAGCAGCCAGGGGGGCTCCTACGAGCAGTACTTC.

This sequence joins TRBV7-9 and TRBJ1-5, with 10 bases identical to TRBD1. CDR1 is SEHNR and CDR2 is FQNEAQ in the germline V gene (reference sequence). V trimming: 8 bases; J trimming: 6 bases; junction bases outside the gene matches: 4. This CDR3 contains 13 residues. This chain's CDR3 is CASSDRGGQPQHF. CDR3 DNA sequence: TGTGCCAGCTCGGACAGGGGGGGTCAGCCCCAGCATTTT.

This chain links TRBV6-2 or TRBV6-3 with TRBJ1-2, with unresolved D. The V gene lost 3 bases and the J gene lost 8 bases, with 10 bases spanning the gap. Germline CDR1 reads MNHEY; CDR2 reads SVGEGT. The CDR3 sequence is 12 residues long. The CDR3 region is CASSYLWLGYTF. The CDR3 DNA reads TGTGCCAGCAGTTATCTGTGGCTAGGCTACACCTTC.

The CDR3 region has the DNA TGCAGCGTTGGGTGGGCCCCAACTAATGAAAAACTGTTTTTT. Translating it yields CSVGWAPTNEKLFF. This sequence joins TRBV29-1 and TRBJ1-4; D unclear. Germline V CDR1 and CDR2: SQVTM, ANQGSEA. The length of the CDR3 is 14 residues. V dropped 4 bases and J dropped 0 bases, with 9 bases sitting between them.

This clone appeared a few times. The chain employs TRBV4-1 and TRBJ1-5; a weak D match, TRBD1 (5 bases). The CDR3 totals 17 residues. Germline V CDR1 and CDR2: MGHRA, YSYEKL. V was shortened by 0 bases and J by 1 base, with 13 bases between the two germline ends. For the CDR3, the DNA is TGCGCCAGCAGCCAAGATGTAAGGACATTCAGCAATCAGCCCCAGCATTTT. This translates into CASSQDVRTFSNQPQHF.

V usage is TRBV5-1 and J usage is TRBJ2-7; D remains unclear. CDR1 and CDR2 (germline): SGHRS, YFSETQ. The V end was cut by 0 bases, the J end by 0 bases, with 7 bases between. The CDR3 covers 14 residues. The DNA for the CDR3 is TGCGCCAGCAGCTTGGATCCGAGCTCCTACGAGCAGTACTTC. Encoded protein: CASSLDPSSYEQYF.

The CDR3 bases are TGTGCCAGCAGTTACTCGGGATACAATGAGCAGTTCTTC. Translated, it gives CASSYSGYNEQFF. The rearrangement joins TRBV6-6 to TRBJ2-1; D is unclear. Germline V gene lookup returns CDR1 MNHNY and CDR2 SVGAGI (reference sequence). V lost 0 bases to trimming and J lost 4 bases, with 4 bases between them. The CDR3 runs 13 residues.

The gene calls are TRBV7-9 and TRBJ1-2; D not certain. Germline lookup yields CDR1 SEHNR and CDR2 FQNEAQ (reference sequence). The CDR3 is made up of 13 amino acids. V gave up 5 bases and J gave up 6 bases, with 13 bases separating them. The CDR3 is CASSIERAHGYTF. The DNA for the CDR3 is TGTGCCAGCAGCATAGAAAGGGCTCATGGCTACACCTTC.

The V call is TRBV3-1 (or the pseudogene TRBV3-2), the J call TRBJ2-2; a possible D gene is TRBD1 (6 bases). The CDR3 sequence is 16 residues long. V was cut by 1 base and J by 4 bases, with 13 bases left in between. Germline V gene data show CDR1 as LGHDT and CDR2 as YNNKEL (reference sequence). In nucleotides, the CDR3 is TGTGCCAGCAGCCAAGTGGCAGGGGTGGGCACCGGGGAGCTGTTTTTT. This encodes CASSQVAGVGTGELFF.